These T cell receptor beta chains were read from a single sample in a study of shared clonotypes between healthy human individuals. Libraries were prepared by immunoSEQ multiplex PCR; TCRdb keeps only in-frame clonotypes and omits some of them. The sample contains a few hundred thousand clones, roughly four fifths of which appear only once. The sample comprised PBMCs. Every receptor here comes from a woman aged 40 to 50 in good health. Some clones in this sample may be carry-over from other donors' samples. Each CDR3 is given with its conserved first and last residue. A D gene is named only where the DNA matches it firmly. Expanded clones are given a class, and other clones once, few, many or no size at all.

>TRBJ2-1|.|.|TRBV7-9
CASSLRGAGNYNEQFF
TGTGCCAGCAGCCTCCGGGGGGCAGGGAACTACAATGAGCAGTTCTTC
>TRBJ2-4|.|TRBD2|TRBV6-6
CASRGLAGTLNIQYF
TGTGCCAGCAGAGGACTAGCGGGAACTTTGAACATTCAGTACTTC
>TRBJ2-3|.|.|TRBV7-2
CASSLWGASTDTQYF
TGTGCCAGCAGCTTGTGGGGGGCGAGCACAGATACGCAGTATTTT
>TRBJ2-1|many|.|TRBV20-1
CSALYNEQFF
TGCAGTGCTCTTTACAATGAGCAGTTCTTC
>TRBJ2-3|.|.|TRBV28
CASPPLQGSTDTQYF
TGTGCCAGCCCCCCTCTGCAGGGATCCACAGATACGCAGTATTTT
>TRBJ1-1|.|TRBD1|TRBV5-4
CASSLKGAGDTEAFF
TGTGCCAGCAGCTTGAAGGGGGCTGGGGACACTGAAGCTTTCTTT
>TRBJ2-7|.|TRBD2|TRBV19
CASSTGLAQSSYEQYF
TGTGCCAGTAGTACCGGACTAGCGCAAAGCTCCTACGAGCAGTACTTC
>TRBJ2-1|.|.|TRBV7-9
CASSSVSFQQFF
TGTGCCAGCAGCTCAGTAAGTTTTCAGCAGTTCTTC
>TRBJ2-1|.|.|TRBV7-9
CASSLMGPTYNEQFF
TGTGCCAGCAGCTTAATGGGACCCACCTACAATGAGCAGTTCTTC
>TRBJ1-1|.|.|TRBV19
CASSASGRSLSEAFF
TGTGCCAGTAGTGCCTCAGGGAGGTCCCTGTCTGAAGCTTTCTTT
>TRBJ1-1|.|.|TRBV30
CAYYGLLGPEAFF
TGTGCCTACTACGGACTATTGGGGCCTGAAGCTTTCTTT
>TRBJ2-4|.|.|TRBV7-2
CASSSDRRNIQYF
TGTGCCAGCAGCTCCGACAGGCGAAACATTCAGTACTTC
>TRBJ2-7|.|.|TRBV28
CASSLIGLDYEQYF
TGTGCCAGCAGTTTAATAGGCCTAGACTACGAGCAGTACTTC
>TRBJ2-1|once|TRBD2|TRBV5-1
CASKGLAGDREQFF
TGCGCCAGTAAGGGACTAGCGGGAGATCGGGAGCAGTTCTTC
>TRBJ2-2|once|TRBD1|TRBV9
CASSVSSTGAGELFF
TGTGCCAGCAGCGTATCCTCGACAGGGGCCGGGGAGCTGTTTTTT
>TRBJ1-4|few|.|TRBV30
CAWSVTSRREKLFF
TGTGCCTGGAGCGTGACATCCCGAAGGGAAAAACTGTTTTTT
>TRBJ2-3|.|.|TRBV21-1
CASSKDRCSTDTQYF
TGTGCCAGCAGCAAAGACAGATGTAGCACAGATACGCAGTATTTT
>TRBJ1-6|.|.|TRBV2
CASSVGDSPLHF
TGTGCCAGCAGTGTGGGGGATTCACCCCTCCACTTT
>TRBJ1-1|.|.|TRBV19
CASSSRGNTEAFF
TGTGCCAGTAGTTCTCGCGGTAACACTGAAGCTTTCTTT
>TRBJ1-2|few|TRBD1|TRBV6-5
CASRQGSGYTF
TGTGCCAGTCGACAGGGGAGCGGCTACACCTTC
>TRBJ2-7|.|.|TRBV6-1
CASTTGQEPYEQYF
TGTGCCAGCACCACGGGCCAGGAACCCTACGAGCAGTACTTC
>TRBJ2-3|.|.|TRBV28
CASAGTHRLTDTQYF
TGTGCCAGCGCCGGGACACATAGACTCACAGATACGCAGTATTTT
>TRBJ2-1|.|.|TRBV2
CASSVGSYNEQFF
TGCGCCAGCTCTGTTGGCTCCTACAATGAGCAGTTCTTC
>TRBJ2-3|.|TRBD1|TRBV5-1
CASSLGTGADTQYF
TGCGCCAGCAGCTTGGGGACAGGAGCAGATACGCAGTATTTT
>TRBJ1-2|many|.|TRBV30
CAWSPRGTDGYTF
TGTGCCTGGAGTCCCAGGGGAACGGATGGCTACACCTTC
>TRBJ2-3|.|.|TRBV14
CASSQGTRTDTQYF
TGTGCCAGCAGCCAAGGAACCCGCACAGATACGCAGTATTTT
>TRBJ2-7|.|.|TRBV9
CASSVGAADGSYEQYF
TGTGCCAGCAGCGTAGGCGCGGCAGATGGCTCCTACGAGCAGTACTTC
>TRBJ2-7|.|.|TRBV6-1
CASSESSRDEQYF
TGTGCCAGCAGTGAATCGTCAAGGGACGAGCAGTACTTC
>TRBJ2-7|.|TRBD2|TRBV9
CASNPGTSGYEQYF
TGTGCCAGCAACCCCGGGACTAGCGGCTACGAGCAGTACTTC
>TRBJ2-6|.|TRBD1|TRBV19
CASGTGVGANVLTF
TGTGCCAGTGGAACAGGGGTCGGGGCCAACGTCCTGACTTTC